Detailed here is one T cell receptor (beta chain). TCRdb's table, derived via immunoSEQ multiplex PCR, lists solely in-frame clones and lacks some. Of 75,000 to 95,000 clones in the sample, around 94% were seen once. This CDR3 spans 16 amino acids. Trimming at V came to 10 bases and at J to 5 bases, leaving 16 bases not matched to a gene. Germline CDR1 reads LNHDA; CDR2 reads SQIVND (reference sequence). The data derive from a study of technical replicates of blood from a handful of donors. The sample taken for sequencing was T cells isolated from PBMCs. The source of this sequence is a human donor in good health. V and J are TRBV19 and TRBJ1-5; 8 nucleotides align to TRBD1. The CDR3 is CATCGQGTGFDQPQHF. CDR3 nucleotide sequence: TGTGCCACTTGCGGCCAGGGGACAGGTTTCGATCAGCCCCAGCATTTT.